Listed here is a single T cell receptor (beta chain). This sample was taken from a study of blood T cell repertoires in COVID-19. Study context: Sites across the United States, Italy and Spain contributed samples from acute and convalescent COVID-19. From T cells, B-cell-depleted T cells, or PBMCs came the material, which was cDNA or gDNA.

The CDR3 runs 13 residues. Trimming took 5 bases from V and 7 from J; bases not matched to a gene: 7. Germline V gives CDR1 LNHDA, CDR2 SQIVND (reference sequence). Per the original data handling: Reference gene primer amplification in the assay estimated nucleated cell counts. Method: immunoSEQ multiplex PCR; TCRdb's copy keeps in-frame clones and lacks some. V, J and clone size derive from that table, while D and trimming were established from the DNA sequence. The sample contains about 22,000 clones, 91% of which appear only once. This receptor was taken from a woman in her seventies with active COVID-19. The sample was peripheral blood. The chain is built from TRBV19 and TRBJ2-7; 8 positions match TRBD1. The DNA for the CDR3 is TGTGCCAGTAGTTTCCGGACAGGGAGGGAGCAGTACTTC. This gives the protein CASSFRTGREQYF.